Following are 2 T cell receptor beta chains from one sample sequenced in a study of shared clonotypes between healthy human individuals. The assay was immunoSEQ multiplex PCR, and TCRdb's table has in-frame clones only and misses some. The sample records approximately 980,000 clones, less than 85% being singletons. The specimen sequenced was memory CD4+ T cells sorted from blood. This sample's subset: CD45RA-negative fraction. These TCRs come from a man between 18 and 29 years old in good health.

The J gene is TRBJ1-1, the V gene TRBV12-5; TRBD1 might be the D (5 bases). This CDR3 is 13 amino acids long. Trimming took off 7 bases at V and 10 bases at J, with 19 bases between the two ends. Germline values: CDR1 LGHNT, CDR2 FRNRAP. The CDR3 nucleotides read TGTGCTAGTGATCTTCAGGGAATGTTAGGAGCTTTCTTT. This sequence encodes CASDLQGMLGAFF.

The chain links TRBV19 to TRBJ1-5; 7 positions agree with TRBD1. The CDR3 runs 14 residues. Unmatched junction bases numbered 9, after V lost 8 bases and J lost 5 bases. The germline gives CDR1 LNHDA, CDR2 SQIVND (reference sequence). The CDR3 nucleotides read TGTGCCAGTGGAGGACAGGCGGGATATCAGCCCCAGCATTTT. This encodes CASGGQAGYQPQHF.